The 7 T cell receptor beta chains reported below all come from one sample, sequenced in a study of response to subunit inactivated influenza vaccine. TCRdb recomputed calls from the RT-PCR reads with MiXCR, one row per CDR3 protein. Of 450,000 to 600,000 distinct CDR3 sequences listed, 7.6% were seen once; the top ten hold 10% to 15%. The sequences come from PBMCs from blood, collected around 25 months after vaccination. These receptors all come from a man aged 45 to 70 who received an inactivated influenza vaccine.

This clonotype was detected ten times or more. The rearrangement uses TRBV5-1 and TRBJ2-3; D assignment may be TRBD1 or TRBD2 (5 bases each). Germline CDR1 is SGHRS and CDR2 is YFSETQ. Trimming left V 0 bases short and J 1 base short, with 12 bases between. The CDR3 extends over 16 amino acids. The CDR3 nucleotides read TGCGCCAGCAGCTTGGATGGGGCCGGGGGCACAGATACGCAGTATTTT. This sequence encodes CASSLDGAGGTDTQYF.

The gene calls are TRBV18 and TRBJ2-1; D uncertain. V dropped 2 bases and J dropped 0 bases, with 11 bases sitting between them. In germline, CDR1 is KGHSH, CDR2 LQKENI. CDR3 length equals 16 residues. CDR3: CASSPTARTSYNEQFF. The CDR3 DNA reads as TGTGCCAGCTCACCAACCGCAAGGACCTCCTACAATGAGCAGTTCTTC.

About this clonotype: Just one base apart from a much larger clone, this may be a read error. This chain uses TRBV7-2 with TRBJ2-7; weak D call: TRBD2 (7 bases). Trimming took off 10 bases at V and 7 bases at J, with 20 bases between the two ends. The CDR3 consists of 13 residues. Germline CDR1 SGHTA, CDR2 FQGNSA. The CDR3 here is CATDPGGVREQYF. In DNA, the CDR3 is TGTGCCACGGACCCGGGGGGCGTGAGGGAGCAGTACTTC.

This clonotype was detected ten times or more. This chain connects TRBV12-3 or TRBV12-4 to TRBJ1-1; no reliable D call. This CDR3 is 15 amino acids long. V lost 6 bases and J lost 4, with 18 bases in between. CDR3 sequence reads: CASSIGSSSRTEAFF. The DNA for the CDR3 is TGTGCCAGCAGCATAGGGTCAAGTTCCCGCACTGAAGCTTTCTTT.

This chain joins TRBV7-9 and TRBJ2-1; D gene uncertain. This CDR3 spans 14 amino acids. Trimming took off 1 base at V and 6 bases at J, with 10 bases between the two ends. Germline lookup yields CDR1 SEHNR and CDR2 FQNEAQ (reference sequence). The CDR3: CASSLDIGSNEQFF. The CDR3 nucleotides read TGTGCCAGCAGCTTAGATATAGGTTCCAATGAGCAGTTCTTC. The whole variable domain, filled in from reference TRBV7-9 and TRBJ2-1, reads DTGVSQNPRHKITKRGQNVTFRCDPISEHNRLYWYRQTLGQGPEFLTYFQNEAQLEKSRLLSDRFSAERPKGSFSTLEIQRTEQGDSAMYLCASSLDIGSNEQFFGPGTRLTVL.

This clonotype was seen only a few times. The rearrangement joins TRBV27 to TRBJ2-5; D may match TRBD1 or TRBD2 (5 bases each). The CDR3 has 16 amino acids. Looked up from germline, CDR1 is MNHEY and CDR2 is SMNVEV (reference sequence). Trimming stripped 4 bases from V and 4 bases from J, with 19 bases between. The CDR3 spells CASSSPGPRLGETQYF. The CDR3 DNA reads TGTGCCAGCAGTTCTCCGGGACCCCGCCTGGGAGAGACCCAGTACTTC.

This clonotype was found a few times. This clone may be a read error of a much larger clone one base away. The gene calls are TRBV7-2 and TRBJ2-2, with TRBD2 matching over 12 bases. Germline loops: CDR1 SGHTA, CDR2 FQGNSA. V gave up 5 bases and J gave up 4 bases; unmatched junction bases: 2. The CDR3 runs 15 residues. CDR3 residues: CASSRTSGTTGELFF. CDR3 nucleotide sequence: TGTGCCAGCAGCCGGACTAGCGGGACCACCGGGGAGCTGTTTTTT.